The 15 T cell receptor beta chains below all came from one sample that was sequenced in a study of blood T cell repertoires in COVID-19. Libraries were prepared by immunoSEQ multiplex PCR; TCRdb keeps only in-frame clonotypes and omits some of them. The sample lists roughly 300,000 clones; over 75% were seen once. The sample was peripheral blood. Every receptor here comes from a human donor in a cohort sampled during active COVID-19.

The chain carries TRBV5-1 and TRBJ2-1, with 8 bases matching TRBD2. Per the germline V gene, CDR1 is SGHRS and CDR2 is YFSETQ. This CDR3 contains 16 residues. V trimming: 0 bases; J trimming: 6 bases; junction bases outside the gene matches: 8. CDR3 residues: CASSLEPGRGVNEQFF. Here the CDR3 DNA reads TGCGCCAGCAGCTTGGAGCCTGGGCGGGGGGTCAATGAGCAGTTCTTC. Filled out from reference TRBV5-1 and TRBJ2-1, the complete variable domain reads KAGVTQTPRYLIKTRGQQVTLSCSPISGHRSVSWYQQTPGQGLQFLFEYFSETQRNKGNFPGRFSGRQFSNSRSEMNVSTLELGDSALYLCASSLEPGRGVNEQFFGPGTRLTVL.

CDR3 in DNA: TGCGCCAGCAGGAACAGGGGTGGTGGCTACACCTTC. Protein: CASRNRGGGYTF. This chain joins TRBV5-1 and TRBJ1-2; 7 bases line up with TRBD1. The CDR3 is made up of 12 amino acids. Germline CDR1 reads SGHRS; CDR2 reads YFSETQ. Trimming removed 5 bases from V and 7 bases from J; junction bases left unmatched: 5. Looking up the rest from reference TRBV5-1 and TRBJ1-2 gives the full variable domain: KAGVTQTPRYLIKTRGQQVTLSCSPISGHRSVSWYQQTPGQGLQFLFEYFSETQRNKGNFPGRFSGRQFSNSRSEMNVSTLELGDSALYLCASRNRGGGYTFGSGTRLTVV.

The rearrangement uses TRBV19 and TRBJ1-1, with D perhaps matching TRBD1 (5 bases). V was pared by 7 bases and J by 0 bases, with 15 bases between. The germline CDR1 and CDR2 sequences are LNHDA and SQIVND (reference sequence). The CDR3 sequence is 15 residues long. The chain's CDR3 is CASTTSGPLNTEAFF. CDR3 nucleotide sequence: TGTGCCAGTACCACATCAGGGCCGCTGAACACTGAAGCTTTCTTT.

This clone was counted a single time. The CDR3 reads CASSRGTSGGFTDTQYF. For the CDR3, the DNA is TGTGCCAGCAGCCGCGGGACTAGCGGGGGTTTCACAGATACGCAGTATTTT. This chain connects TRBV4-2 to TRBJ2-3, with 14 bases lining up with TRBD2. CDR3 length equals 17 residues. Looked up from germline, CDR1 is LGHNA and CDR2 is YNFKEQ. V shed 4 bases, J shed 2 bases, and the junction held 5 bases outside the gene matches.

The chain combines TRBV6-5 with TRBJ2-7; 7 bases are shared with TRBD1. This CDR3 is 14 amino acids long. Germline trimming cut 4 bases from V and 5 bases from J; bases unmatched to any gene: 8. CDR1 and CDR2 from the germline V gene are MNHEY and SVGAGI. The CDR3 loop is CASSLTGQLNEQYF. In DNA, the CDR3 is TGTGCCAGCAGTTTAACGGGACAGCTAAACGAGCAGTACTTC.

The V call is TRBV19, the J call TRBJ2-1, with TRBD1 as a possible D gene (8 bases). Trimming removed 9 bases at V and 8 bases at J, with 17 bases between. CDR1 is LNHDA and CDR2 is SQIVND in the germline V gene (reference sequence). The CDR3 runs to 13 residues. The DNA of the CDR3 is TGTGCCAGAACGGACAGGGAGGGTCATGAGCAGTTCTTC. Translated, it gives CARTDREGHEQFF.

The rearrangement links TRBV30 to TRBJ1-2; no clear D gene. This CDR3 spans 12 amino acids. CDR1 is GTSNPN, CDR2 SVGIG, per germline (reference sequence). V lost 3 bases and J 4 bases, leaving 9 bases between the germline ends. The CDR3, as DNA: TGTGCCTGGAGCGTCAATAGCTATGGCTACACCTTC. Translated, it gives CAWSVNSYGYTF.

The chain couples TRBV7-9 to TRBJ2-7; D gene unclear. Per the germline V gene, CDR1 is SEHNR and CDR2 is FQNEAQ (reference sequence). Trimming cost V 5 bases and J 5 bases, with 10 bases left between them. The length of the CDR3 is 12 residues. CDR3 loop: CASSPRNHEQYF. The CDR3 DNA reads as TGTGCCAGCAGCCCCAGGAACCACGAGCAGTACTTC.

The J gene is TRBJ2-3, the V gene TRBV6-1, with a weak D call TRBD2 (6 bases). In germline, CDR1 is MNHNS, CDR2 SASEGT. The CDR3 covers 16 residues. Trimming took off 4 bases at V and 0 bases at J, with 14 bases between the two ends. Here the CDR3 reads CASSGRIAVSTDTQYF. Here the CDR3 DNA reads TGTGCCAGCAGTGGAAGAATAGCGGTTAGCACAGATACGCAGTATTTT.

The V and J genes are TRBV19 and TRBJ1-2; 8 bases line up with TRBD1. V shed 6 bases and J 9 bases; nucleotides not matched to a gene: 9. The CDR3 sequence is 13 residues long. The germline CDR1 and CDR2 sequences are LNHDA and SQIVND (reference sequence). CDR3 in amino acids: CASRSTDRVSYTF. CDR3 DNA: TGTGCCAGTAGATCCACGGACAGGGTGAGCTACACCTTC.

CDR3 sequence: CASSYSTRAGELFF. Written as DNA, the CDR3 is TGTGCCAGCAGTTACTCGACTAGAGCCGGGGAGCTGTTTTTT. The rearrangement links TRBV6-5 to TRBJ2-2, with a tentative D call TRBD2 (6 bases). The CDR3 contains 14 residues. The germline CDR1 and CDR2 sequences are MNHEY and SVGAGI. Between the trimmed V and J ends, which lost 0 bases and 6 bases, there was a span of 8 bases.

V and J are TRBV5-5 and TRBJ1-1; D remains ambiguous. The germline V gene has CDR1 SGHKS and CDR2 YYEKEE (reference sequence). The germline V and J ends were trimmed by 3 bases and 3 bases, with 18 bases remaining between them. This CDR3 is built from 16 residues. CDR3: CASSSVFGDGDTEAFF. In DNA, the CDR3 is TGTGCCAGCAGCTCTGTCTTTGGCGACGGGGACACTGAAGCTTTCTTT.

The gene calls are TRBV5-6 and TRBJ2-7; 10 bases map to TRBD2. In germline, CDR1 is SGHDT, CDR2 YYEEEE. V lost 5 bases, J lost 2 bases, and 4 bases stayed unmatched. The CDR3 spans 14 residues. The DNA of the CDR3 is TGTGCCAGCAGTAAGCGGGGGGGAACCTACGAGCAGTACTTC. Translated: CASSKRGGTYEQYF.

CDR3 sequence: CASSYRGETQYF. The CDR3 nucleotides are TGTGCCAGTAGTTACAGGGGAGAGACCCAGTACTTC. The rearrangement uses TRBV19 and TRBJ2-5, with 7 bases fitting TRBD1. CDR1 and CDR2 (germline): LNHDA, SQIVND (reference sequence). Unmatched junction bases numbered 1, after V lost 5 bases and J lost 4 bases. This CDR3 is 12 amino acids long.

The chain joins TRBV3-1 (or the pseudogene TRBV3-2) to TRBJ2-5; D call uncertain. Per the germline V gene, CDR1 is LGHDT and CDR2 is YNNKEL (reference sequence). V lost 4 bases and J 0 bases, leaving 12 bases between the germline ends. The CDR3 length is 15 residues. CDR3: CASSPEISNQETQYF. CDR3 sequence (DNA): TGTGCCAGCAGCCCAGAAATTTCAAACCAAGAGACCCAGTACTTC.